Following are 9 T cell receptor beta chains from one sample sequenced in a study of early T cells in non-severe SARS-CoV-2 infection. TCRdb analysed the 5' RACE reads with MiXCR anew, one entry per CDR3 protein. The sample holds 55,000 to 80,000 distinct CDR3 sequences, about 12% seen once. The material sequenced was whole blood. The receptors derive from an adult who was a healthcare worker with PCR-confirmed SARS-CoV-2 infection or an uninfected control (not recorded which).

This clonotype was seen many times. V and J are TRBV18 and TRBJ2-1; no definite D call. Trimming left V 6 bases short and J 5 bases short, with 11 bases between. CDR1 KGHSH and CDR2 LQKENI come from the germline V gene. The CDR3 extends over 13 amino acids. The CDR3 is CASSPLVDNEQFF. As DNA, the CDR3 is TGTGCCAGCTCCCCGCTAGTGGACAATGAGCAGTTCTTC.

This clonotype occurred many times. This chain uses TRBV2 with TRBJ2-5, with D perhaps given as TRBD1 or TRBD2 (5 bases each). The CDR3 length is 15 residues. V was trimmed by 8 bases and J by 0 bases, leaving 16 bases between them. Germline V CDR1 and CDR2: SNHLY, FYNNEI. The CDR3 is CASCRPGRDQETQYF. The CDR3 DNA reads TGTGCCAGCTGCAGACCGGGACGGGACCAAGAGACCCAGTACTTC.

This clonotype appeared many times. The V and J genes are TRBV11-1 and TRBJ2-1; TRBD2 matches at 7 bases. Looked up from germline, CDR1 is SGHAT and CDR2 is FQDESV (reference sequence). V lost 2 bases to trimming and J lost 0 bases; unmatched junction nucleotides: 1. This CDR3 contains 15 residues. This CDR3 reads CASSLREVSYNEQFF. CDR3 in DNA: TGTGCCAGCAGCTTACGGGAGGTCTCCTACAATGAGCAGTTCTTC.

The gene calls are TRBV4-1 and TRBJ2-7; a weak D match, TRBD2 (6 bases). CDR3 size: 15 residues. The V and J ends lost 4 bases and 3 bases respectively, with 16 bases between them. The germline gives CDR1 MGHRA, CDR2 YSYEKL. The CDR3: CASSPGRGGIYEQYF. The DNA for the CDR3 is TGCGCCAGCAGCCCCGGTAGAGGAGGGATCTACGAGCAGTACTTC.

The sample holds a few counts of this clonotype. V is TRBV20-1 and J is TRBJ1-5; the match to TRBD1 covers 9 bases. This CDR3 spans 12 amino acids. Trimming removed 4 bases from V and 7 bases from J; junction bases left unmatched: 2. CDR1 is DFQATT, CDR2 SNEGSKA, per germline (reference sequence). The CDR3 coding sequence is TGCAGTGCTAACAGGGGGCAACAGCCCCAGCATTTT. This codes for CSANRGQQPQHF.

This sequence joins TRBV4-3 and TRBJ1-6; 7 bases match TRBD1. The ends lost 3 bases at V and 7 bases at J; junction bases unmatched: 9. The CDR3 contains 16 residues. CDR1 is LGHNA, CDR2 YSLEER, per germline. The CDR3 reads CASSQKFGTANSPLHF. DNA of the CDR3: TGCGCCAGCAGCCAGAAATTCGGGACAGCCAATTCACCCCTCCACTTT.

This clonotype was recorded many times. The J gene is TRBJ1-6, the V gene TRBV5-1, with TRBD1 matching over 9 bases. J gave up 9 bases and V 4 bases, and 8 bases lay outside the gene matches. CDR1 is SGHRS and CDR2 is YFSETQ in the germline V gene. The CDR3 covers 15 residues. The CDR3 DNA sequence: TGCGCCAGCAGCCTCCGGACAGGGGCTGGTTCACCCCTCCACTTT. Amino acid sequence: CASSLRTGAGSPLHF. Looking up the rest from reference TRBV5-1 and TRBJ1-6 gives the full variable domain: KAGVTQTPRYLIKTRGQQVTLSCSPISGHRSVSWYQQTPGQGLQFLFEYFSETQRNKGNFPGRFSGRQFSNSRSEMNVSTLELGDSALYLCASSLRTGAGSPLHFGNGTRLTVT.

V usage is TRBV10-2 and J usage is TRBJ2-3; 7 bases match TRBD1. Germline lookup yields CDR1 WSHSY and CDR2 SAAADI. The length of the CDR3 is 16 residues. J gave up 2 bases and V 4 bases, and 9 bases lay outside the gene matches. CDR3 bases: TGCGCCAGCAGTGGTTTCCGGGACAGACTCACAGATACGCAGTATTTT. Protein sequence: CASSGFRDRLTDTQYF.

This clonotype was recorded many times. The rearrangement joins TRBV24-1 to TRBJ2-1, with a tentative D call TRBD1 (6 bases). Germline CDR1 is KGHDR and CDR2 is SFDVKD. The V and J ends lost 0 bases and 6 bases respectively, with 11 bases between them. The CDR3 loop spans 15 amino acids. Here the CDR3 reads CATSDLISRGNEQFF. The DNA of the CDR3 is TGTGCCACCAGTGATTTGATTTCCAGGGGCAATGAGCAGTTCTTC.